Sequencing of this T cell receptor (beta chain) was carried out in a study of molecular identifiers for immune sequencing clone quantification. Study-wide findings and caveats: Spiked Jurkat TCR RNA equal to one cell could reportedly be picked out among 940,000 or so naive cells. Highly expanded clones may be undercounted when identical TCR molecules share barcodes.

To note about this clonotype: Its antigen is not known.

With 5 bases clipped from V and 4 bases from J, the junction kept 11 bases outside the gene matches. Germline CDR1 and CDR2: SGHAT and FQNNGV. The CDR3 has 16 residues. TCR libraries were built in bulk with a published protocol and specific TCR primers. TCRdb independently ran MiXCR on the PCR reads; one entry per CDR3 protein. The sample holds 13,000 or so distinct CDR3 sequences, 18% seen once. V gene TRBV11-2 combines with J gene TRBJ2-7; 10 positions match TRBD2. The sequenced sample consisted of naive CD8+ T cells from blood, with Jurkat cell RNA spiked in. Documented subset: FACS-sorted CD8+CD4-CCR7+CD45RA+ naive T cells. The sequence was obtained from a human donor in good health. Some libraries in this study had Jurkat cell RNA spiked in. The CDR3 loop reads CASSLSIAAGGYEQYF. In nucleotides, the CDR3 is TGTGCCAGCAGCCTTAGTATCGCAGCGGGAGGGTACGAGCAGTACTTC.